The 13 T cell receptor beta chains in this list originate from one sample, sequenced in a study of CD8 T cells in Susac syndrome. A quantity of about 0.5 to 1 ug RNA underwent reverse transcription using random hexamers. TCRdb reprocessed the immunoSEQ multiplex PCR reads via MiXCR and lists one record per CDR3 protein. The sample comprises some 99,000 distinct CDR3 sequences, around 94% of which are singletons, and about 0.28% rests with the top ten. The specimen was CD4+ T cells from PBMCs. These receptors were taken from a human donor with Susac syndrome.

The rearrangement uses TRBV24-1 and TRBJ2-5, with D tentatively TRBD2 (6 bases). There are 17 residues in the CDR3. CDR1 is KGHDR, CDR2 SFDVKD, per germline. Deletions cut 2 bases from V and 2 bases from J, with 17 bases between. The CDR3 region has the DNA TGTGCCACCAGTGATTCGTCGACTAGGTTGGGGCAAGAGACCCAGTACTTC. This gives the protein CATSDSSTRLGQETQYF.

The J gene is TRBJ1-1, the V gene TRBV9; TRBD1 aligns across 7 bases. Trimming took 2 bases from V and 7 from J; bases not matched to a gene: 8. CDR1 and CDR2 from the germline V gene are SGDLS and YYNGEE. The CDR3 spans 14 residues. CDR3 DNA sequence: TGTGCCAGCAGCGTTGGAGGCCGGGACAGTGAAGCTTTCTTT. It encodes CASSVGGRDSEAFF.

The chain carries TRBV7-6 and TRBJ2-6; the D is unclear. Looked up from germline, CDR1 is SGHVS and CDR2 is FNYEAQ. The CDR3 has 17 residues. V dropped 1 base and J dropped 0 bases, with 10 bases sitting between them. The CDR3 sequence: CASSLGVEGSGANVLTF. In DNA form, the CDR3 reads TGTGCCAGCAGCTTAGGTGTAGAAGGCTCTGGGGCCAACGTCCTGACTTTC.

The V gene is TRBV15, the J gene TRBJ2-2, with TRBD2 as a possible D gene (6 bases). Germline assignment: CDR1 LNHNV and CDR2 YYDKDF (reference sequence). V lost 3 bases, J lost 1 base, and 9 bases lay in between. This CDR3 is 15 amino acids long. The CDR3 loop is CATSSGGWNTGELFF. As DNA, the CDR3 is TGTGCCACCAGCAGCGGGGGATGGAACACCGGGGAGCTGTTTTTT.

The rearrangement joins TRBV7-2 to TRBJ2-5, with D possibly being TRBD2 (7 bases). CDR1 and CDR2 from the germline V gene are SGHTA and FQGNSA. The CDR3 loop spans 15 amino acids. V gave up 2 bases and J gave up 3 bases, with 13 bases separating them. The CDR3, as DNA: TGTGCCAGCAGCTTAAGCGCGGGGGCTGAAGAGACCCAGTACTTC. It yields the protein CASSLSAGAEETQYF.

This chain links TRBV5-8 with TRBJ2-6; 8 bases fit TRBD1. CDR3 length equals 17 residues. CDR1 SGHTS and CDR2 YDEGEE come from the germline V gene. Unmatched junction bases numbered 6, after V lost 4 bases and J lost 0 bases. DNA for the CDR3: TGTGCCAGCAGCATAGGACAGGGTCTCTCTGGGGCCAACGTCCTGACTTTC. This translates into CASSIGQGLSGANVLTF.

This chain uses TRBV7-2 with TRBJ1-1, with D tentatively TRBD1 (6 bases). Trimming removed 7 bases from V and 5 bases from J, with 26 bases in between. CDR3 length equals 17 residues. CDR1 and CDR2 from the germline V gene are SGHTA and FQGNSA. CDR3 DNA sequence: TGTGCCAGCACCAAGACACCCCAGGGGCGAGTGGGGACTGAAGCTTTCTTT. Its translation is CASTKTPQGRVGTEAFF.

The rearrangement links TRBV18 to TRBJ2-3, with TRBD2 matching over 9 bases. Looked up from germline, CDR1 is KGHSH and CDR2 is LQKENI. This CDR3 is built from 16 residues. J was trimmed by 2 bases and V by 3 bases; bases with no gene match: 6. The CDR3 region has the DNA TGTGCCAGCTCACCTGCCCAGCGGGGGGACACAGATACGCAGTATTTT. Amino acids: CASSPAQRGDTDTQYF.

This chain connects TRBV12-3 or TRBV12-4 to TRBJ2-3, with 7 bases lining up with TRBD1. This CDR3 contains 15 residues. Losses at the gene ends were 3 bases for V and 3 bases for J; bases not matched to a gene: 6. CDR3 sequence reads: CASSFGRGMTDTQYF. CDR3 sequence (DNA): TGTGCCAGCAGTTTCGGCAGGGGGATGACAGATACGCAGTATTTT.

The J gene is TRBJ1-5, the V gene TRBV5-1; D is possibly TRBD1 (6 bases). Trimming left V 4 bases short and J 6 bases short, with 14 bases between. The CDR3 spans 14 residues. Per the germline V gene, CDR1 is SGHRS and CDR2 is YFSETQ. CDR3 in DNA: TGCGCCAGCAGCCCACAGGGACTGAGTCAGCCCCAGCATTTT. Its protein is CASSPQGLSQPQHF.

The chain links TRBV12-3 or TRBV12-4 to TRBJ2-1; D unclear. Trimming cost V 4 bases and J 3 bases, with 16 bases left between them. This CDR3 has 16 residues. CDR3 bases: TGTGCCAGCAGTTATAGGGCCGAGACATTCTACAATGAGCAGTTCTTC. Protein: CASSYRAETFYNEQFF.

The J gene is TRBJ2-3, the V gene TRBV20-1; D might be TRBD2 (6 bases). This CDR3 region has 16 residues. V lost 4 bases to trimming and J lost 0 bases, with 17 bases between them. CDR1 and CDR2 from the germline V gene are DFQATT and SNEGSKA (reference sequence). The CDR3 DNA follows: TGCAGTGCTAAAAACCCCAAAGGGACTAGCACAGATACGCAGTATTTT. Translating gives CSAKNPKGTSTDTQYF.

In its sample, this clonotype was seen once. V and J are TRBV15 and TRBJ1-5; no definite D call. CDR3 size: 13 residues. Germline V gene sequence: CDR1 LNHNV, CDR2 YYDKDF (reference sequence). The ends were cut back, 5 bases at V and 8 bases at J, with 13 bases in the middle. The DNA of the CDR3 is TGTGCCACCAGCCCCCGGGGAAGGGAGCCCCAGCATTTT. Amino acids: CATSPRGREPQHF.